The T cell receptor (beta chain) described here comes from a study of tumor-infiltrating lymphocytes in primary liver carcinoma (dated by TCRdb to between 2016 and 2019). Concerning the study at large: Between late 2015 and March 2016, roughly 5 patients in China with histopathologically diagnosed primary liver carcinoma had their tumors surgically resected. Of the five patients, three men and two women aged 30 to 69 years, four had hepatocellular carcinoma and one had combined HCC and intrahepatic cholangiocarcinoma. The tumors of the five patients were staged as T1-T3 N0M0, with maximum diameters ranging from roughly 4 to 10 cm. Each sample produced about 3.65 to 8 million productive TCRbeta reads, and read depth showed no significant difference between tissue types. TCRbeta repertoire sequencing, expression microarrays and whole-exome sequencing were combined in the study across five regions of each liver tumor, with adjacent normal tissue and blood also included. A total of roughly 35 specimens from 5 patients underwent TCRbeta repertoire sequencing, comprising about 25 tumor regions, 5 adjacent noncancerous liver tissues and 5 peripheral blood samples. Technical replicate repertoires showed high reproducibility, with mean shared-clone rates about 0.91 and correlation coefficients above 0.95.

Blood RNA was extracted from unsorted whole blood with TRIzol reagent; germline DNA came from the DNeasy Blood & Tissue kit. At the time of sampling, the patients had chronic HBV infection and had not received any treatment. Before surgery, about 4 milliliters of peripheral blood were collected into K2EDTA tubes. About this clonotype itself: Its antigen has not been determined. No much larger clone is present one base from it, and per-base qualities are unavailable.

A constant-region primer and ProtoScript II reverse transcriptase were used to reverse-transcribe TCRbeta-specific cDNA from about 0.55 ug total RNA. Construction of the TCRbeta libraries relied on three nested rounds of multiplex PCR, following a slightly modified ARM-PCR procedure. Each of the first two PCR rounds ran for approximately 10 cycles and used multiplex TRBV1-TRBV30 forward primers together with a Cbeta reverse primer. Sample barcodes and Illumina adapters were added in a final 25-cycle PCR with Deep VentR polymerase. Amplicons of 200-500 bp were gel-purified with a QIAquick gel extraction kit before sequencing. An Illumina HiSeq 2500 was used to sequence the TCRbeta amplicons, generating 250-bp paired-end reads. Turning to the authors' computational methods: To recover full CDR3 sequences, reads were quality-trimmed using Trimmomatic v0.33 and paired reads were then merged using FLASH v1.2.11. MiGEC v1.2.1b assigned V, D and J germline segments to the rearranged TCRbeta sequences. Clonotype statistics and Shannon-Wiener diversity indices were computed with VDJtools v1.0.0. To reduce sampling bias, subsequent analyses other than the diversity analysis used only the 250 most abundant clonotypes in each sample. The public sequencing data were trimmed at Q25 with fastp and processed into clonotypes with MiXCR by TCRdb, which kept only in-frame beta chains. Every CDR3 protein is listed once, alongside the most common genes and DNA of its rows. These V and J calls derive from TCRdb rather than the authors' analysis. This sample gives approximately 330,000 distinct CDR3 sequences in total; less than 75% of them show up just once. In total, the top ten clones hold about 6.1% of the sample.

The germline V gene specifies ENHRY as CDR1 and SYGVKD as CDR2. The germline ends are 16 bases apart after V is trimmed by 4 bases and J by 1 base. Including cysteine and phenylalanine, the CDR3 has 16 amino acids. Only the CDR3 region is kept as DNA, spanning 48 bases read in frame from base 1. The study at large found these results: Only the TCR beta chain was sequenced, so true repertoire diversity is likely underestimated because unpaired alpha chains were not captured. Bulk unsorted samples precluded comparing CD4+ and CD8+ T cell repertoires. A significantly larger repertoire fraction was made up by the top 250 clones in tumors than in blood (p = 0.039). Only a few patients were included in the study, and the authors note that the findings should be validated in a larger study. Repertoire overlap was higher between tumor regions (mean about 36%) than tumor-adjacent (approximately 17%) or tumor-blood (14%) pairs, consistent with antigen-driven expansion.

The receptor chain draws on TRBV10-3 and TRBJ2-5, and possibly TRBD2, on 5 matching bases. Sequencing was carried out using peripheral blood. This TCR was recovered from a man in his forties or fifties with primary liver carcinoma and hepatitis B virus infection. The nucleotide sequence reads TGTGCCATCAGTGGTCCCAGTCGGGGAAGCCAAGAGACCCAGTACTTC. Its product reads: CAISGPSRGSQETQYF.